Presented here are 27 T cell receptor beta chains from one specimen sequenced in a study of CD8 T cells in ankylosing spondylitis. TCRdb analysed the 5' RACE reads with MiXCR anew, one entry per CDR3 protein. The profile covers some 840,000 distinct CDR3 sequences, with about 12% appearing a single time and under 0.6% taken by the ten largest. Study findings and constraints: For ankylosing spondylitis blood, a TCR beta motif of several highly homologous variants appeared characteristic.

These TCRs are of unknown antigen specificity. Sequencing was done on a sample of blood, either unsorted or a sorted T cell fraction (not recorded which). The source is a male donor with ankylosing spondylitis.

This rearrangement joins TRBV27 to TRBJ2-7; tentative D call: TRBD2 (6 bases). The CDR3 runs to 15 residues. Trimming pared 2 bases from V and 5 bases from J, leaving 16 bases between. The germline V gene encodes CDR1 MNHEY and CDR2 SMNVEV (reference sequence). CDR3 loop: CASSLKYGSTDEQYF. The CDR3 DNA is TGTGCCAGCAGTTTAAAGTACGGGAGTACCGACGAGCAGTACTTC.

This clonotype has more than one count but fewer than ten. This chain links TRBV6-5 with TRBJ1-1, with 12 positions matching TRBD1. V was clipped by 5 bases and J by 11 bases; unmatched bases: 12. The CDR3 spans 15 residues. The V gene's germline CDR1 is MNHEY and CDR2 SVGAGI. CDR3 DNA sequence: TGTGCCAGCAGTCACGATGGGACAGGGGGCCGTGGGGCTTTCTTT. Translating it yields CASSHDGTGGRGAFF.

This chain joins TRBV5-6 and TRBJ1-6, with a possible D match to TRBD1 (5 bases). Trimming removed 4 bases at V and 8 bases at J, with 13 bases between. The CDR3 covers 14 residues. Germline CDR1 and CDR2: SGHDT and YYEEEE. The CDR3 nucleotides are TGTGCCAGCAGCCCCCCTAGGGGTCATTCACCCCTCCACTTT. It is translated as CASSPPRGHSPLHF.

J is TRBJ2-3 and V is TRBV18, with D unresolved. Germline V gene data show CDR1 as KGHSH and CDR2 as LQKENI. V shed 3 bases and J shed 4 bases, with 14 bases lying between them. The CDR3 length is 15 residues. The CDR3 here is CASSPGPSRPDTQYF. The CDR3 DNA is TGTGCCAGCTCACCGGGCCCTTCTCGCCCAGATACGCAGTATTTT.

This clonotype appeared many times. V usage is TRBV20-1 and J usage is TRBJ1-2, with a weak D call TRBD1 (6 bases). The V and J ends lost 6 bases and 2 bases respectively, with 16 bases between them. Germline CDR1 reads DFQATT; CDR2 reads SNEGSKA (reference sequence). The CDR3 is 14 residues long. The CDR3 DNA reads as TGCAGTGCCCCCCCACAGGGTTTGAACTATGGCTACACCTTC. Residues: CSAPPQGLNYGYTF.

This clonotype came up many times. This chain uses TRBV20-1 with TRBJ1-4, with a weak D call TRBD1 (6 bases). Deletions cut 6 bases from V and 7 bases from J, with 15 bases between. The CDR3 is 13 amino acids. Germline V CDR1 and CDR2: DFQATT, SNEGSKA (reference sequence). CDR3 region: CSAPTGWGEKLFF. CDR3 DNA sequence: TGCAGTGCCCCGACAGGATGGGGTGAAAAACTGTTTTTT.

This clonotype was detected only a few times. One junction end does not reproduce the germline sequence, and a read error may be involved. The chain couples TRBV29-1 to TRBJ1-1; D not certain. CDR1 and CDR2 from the germline V gene are SQVTM and ANQGSEA. The CDR3 totals 12 residues. The CDR3 loop reads CIVEDMNTEAFF. The CDR3 nucleotides read TGCATCGTTGAAGACATGAACACTGAAGCTTTCTTT.

This clonotype occurred a few times. This chain connects TRBV6-1 to TRBJ2-5; D is ambiguous. The CDR3 sequence is 13 residues long. Trimming removed 8 bases at V and 7 bases at J, with 17 bases between. Germline lookup yields CDR1 MNHNS and CDR2 SASEGT. The chain's CDR3 is CASLPNGQRTQYF. CDR3 coding DNA: TGTGCCAGCCTTCCGAACGGGCAACGGACCCAGTACTTC.

The gene calls are TRBV5-1 and TRBJ2-1; 9 nucleotides match TRBD2. The CDR3 consists of 16 residues. The trim removed 4 bases at V and 4 bases at J, leaving 9 bases unmatched. Germline V gives CDR1 SGHRS, CDR2 YFSETQ. The CDR3 loop is CASSRPLAGYYNEQFF. CDR3 bases: TGCGCCAGCAGCCGACCCCTAGCGGGGTATTACAATGAGCAGTTCTTC.

This clonotype was seen many times. DNA of the CDR3: TGCAGTGCTAGTGTCTCGGAGTATCAGCCCCAGCATTTT. Encoded protein: CSASVSEYQPQHF. The V gene is TRBV20-1, the J gene TRBJ1-5; no definite D call. This CDR3 has 13 residues. Trimming pared 3 bases from V and 5 bases from J, leaving 11 bases between. Germline CDR1 is DFQATT and CDR2 is SNEGSKA (reference sequence).

CDR3 sequence: CATSSGTKYGYTF. Written as DNA, the CDR3 is TGTGCCACCAGCAGCGGGACGAAATATGGCTACACCTTC. The J gene is TRBJ1-2, the V gene TRBV15; possibly TRBD1 for D (5 bases). The germline CDR1 and CDR2 sequences are LNHNV and YYDKDF (reference sequence). The CDR3 has 13 residues. Trimming shortened V by 3 bases and J by 5 bases, and 10 bases separated the two germline ends. Based on the CDR3 plus reference TRBV15 and TRBJ1-2, the full variable domain is DAMVIQNPRYQVTQFGKPVTLSCSQTLNHNVMYWYQQKSSQAPKLLFHYYDKDFNNEADTPDNFQSRRPNTSFCFLDIRSPGLGDTAMYLCATSSGTKYGYTFGSGTRLTVV.

This rearrangement joins TRBV7-9 to TRBJ2-2; D unresolved. V lost 4 bases and J lost 5, with 5 bases in between. CDR1 and CDR2 from the germline V gene are SEHNR and FQNEAQ (reference sequence). The CDR3 spans 12 residues. The CDR3 protein is CASSYETGELFF. The DNA for the CDR3 is TGTGCCAGCAGCTACGAGACCGGGGAGCTGTTTTTT.

This rearrangement joins TRBV7-3 to TRBJ2-7; TRBD1 is a possible D gene (6 bases). The V gene lost 2 bases and the J gene lost 3 bases, with 14 bases spanning the gap. This CDR3 has 15 amino acids. Per the germline V gene, CDR1 is SGHTA and CDR2 is FQGTGA. The CDR3 DNA sequence: TGTGCCAGCAGCTTATCCCACGGGACATACTACGAGCAGTACTTC. Translated: CASSLSHGTYYEQYF.

This clonotype was detected a few times. This chain links TRBV20-1 with TRBJ2-3, with D tentatively TRBD1 (6 bases). Germline values: CDR1 DFQATT, CDR2 SNEGSKA (reference sequence). This CDR3 contains 14 residues. Trimming took 4 bases from V and 4 from J, leaving 15 bases between them. The CDR3 nucleotides read TGCAGTGCTACCCGACAGGCCTCGGCAGATACGCAGTATTTT. Translation: CSATRQASADTQYF.

The table lists this clonotype with a few counts. The chain combines TRBV18 with TRBJ2-5; D remains unclear. CDR1 and CDR2 (germline): KGHSH, LQKENI. V lost 0 bases, J lost 5 bases, and 10 bases lay in between. CDR3 length: 14 residues. Here the CDR3 reads CASSPPGFYETQYF. Written as DNA, the CDR3 is TGTGCCAGCTCACCACCAGGGTTCTACGAGACCCAGTACTTC.

This rearrangement joins TRBV20-1 to TRBJ1-1; 9 bases are a match to TRBD1. The CDR3 spans 15 residues. Germline CDR1 reads DFQATT; CDR2 reads SNEGSKA (reference sequence). Losses at the gene ends were 0 bases for V and 5 bases for J; bases not matched to a gene: 7. The CDR3 protein is CSAREGQGPRTEAFF. CDR3 nucleotide sequence: TGCAGTGCTAGAGAAGGACAGGGGCCGAGGACTGAAGCTTTCTTT.

This clonotype has a handful of counts. This chain's CDR3 is CASSLAFPDTDTQYF. The CDR3 bases are TGTGCCAGCAGCTTAGCGTTCCCAGACACAGATACGCAGTATTTT. V and J are TRBV7-2 and TRBJ2-3, with D hard to call. Looked up from germline, CDR1 is SGHTA and CDR2 is FQGNSA. This CDR3 region has 15 residues. V was clipped by 0 bases and J by 2 bases, with 9 bases between them.

This clonotype showed up many times. The rearrangement uses TRBV24-1 and TRBJ2-5; a possible D gene is TRBD1 (5 bases). The V end was cut by 4 bases, the J end by 2 bases, with 16 bases between. CDR3 length: 16 residues. Germline assignment: CDR1 KGHDR and CDR2 SFDVKD. The CDR3 is CATSDPSDSRQETQYF. The CDR3 bases are TGTGCCACCAGTGACCCCTCCGACAGCCGTCAAGAGACCCAGTACTTC.

This clonotype was seen a handful of times. The J gene is TRBJ2-1, the V gene TRBV20-1; D remains unclear. Germline lookup yields CDR1 DFQATT and CDR2 SNEGSKA (reference sequence). The CDR3 consists of 12 residues. Deletions cut 7 bases from V and 7 bases from J, with 14 bases between. This CDR3 is CSGSQEINEQFF. The DNA for the CDR3 is TGCAGTGGAAGCCAGGAAATTAATGAGCAGTTCTTC.

The table lists this clonotype with a count of one. The chain employs TRBV7-2 and TRBJ1-2; TRBD1 might be the D (5 bases). Germline V gene sequence: CDR1 SGHTA, CDR2 FQGNSA. The CDR3 is made up of 14 amino acids. V was trimmed by 5 bases and J by 6 bases, leaving 16 bases between them. In DNA form, the CDR3 reads TGTGCCAGCAGCCCAACGGGACGGGCGAATGGCTACACCTTC. It is translated as CASSPTGRANGYTF.

J is TRBJ1-1 and V is TRBV5-1, with D maybe TRBD1 (5 bases). V shed 6 bases and J shed 6 bases, with 15 bases lying between them. Germline-derived CDR1 and CDR2 are SGHRS and YFSETQ. CDR3 length equals 13 residues. The DNA of the CDR3 is TGCGCCAGCAAGTACACAAGGGACGCTGAAGCTTTCTTT. Protein product: CASKYTRDAEAFF.

The V and J genes are TRBV5-1 and TRBJ2-2; unclear D gene. Germline CDR1 is SGHRS and CDR2 is YFSETQ. Trimming removed 0 bases at V and 0 bases at J, with 9 bases between. This CDR3 spans 16 amino acids. The CDR3 DNA reads as TGCGCCAGCAGCTTGGCAACGGCGTCGAACACCGGGGAGCTGTTTTTT. Its protein is CASSLATASNTGELFF.

There are many counts of this clonotype. CDR3 bases: TGCAGCCTCTCTTACCCGTTCTATGGCTACACCTTC. Residues: CSLSYPFYGYTF. This sequence joins TRBV20-1 and TRBJ1-2; unclear D gene. Looked up from germline, CDR1 is DFQATT and CDR2 is SNEGSKA (reference sequence). The CDR3 has 12 amino acids.

The rearrangement links TRBV15 to TRBJ1-1; no reliable D call. The CDR3 contains 14 residues. The ends were cut back, 7 bases at V and 1 base at J, with 13 bases in the middle. Germline CDR1 and CDR2: LNHNV and YYDKDF (reference sequence). CDR3 sequence (DNA): TGTGCCACCAAAAATCTCGCCTGGAACACTGAAGCTTTCTTT. This translates into CATKNLAWNTEAFF.

This clonotype appeared a few times. This sequence joins TRBV6-1 and TRBJ1-4; 7 bases align to TRBD1. This CDR3 is built from 13 residues. Germline lookup yields CDR1 MNHNS and CDR2 SASEGT. V gave up 9 bases and J gave up 5 bases; unmatched junction bases: 6. The CDR3 spells CASGTAQNEKLFF. The CDR3 coding sequence is TGTGCCAGTGGGACAGCCCAAAATGAAAAACTGTTTTTT.

The table lists this clonotype with a few counts. The CDR3 coding sequence is TGTGCCAGCTCACCACAGTCCTCTGGGGCCAACGTCCTGACTTTC. Amino acid sequence: CASSPQSSGANVLTF. The genes are TRBV18 and TRBJ2-6; D is ambiguous. The ends were cut back, 1 base at V and 0 bases at J, with 4 bases in the middle. There are 15 residues in the CDR3. CDR1 and CDR2 from the germline V gene are KGHSH and LQKENI.

The chain uses TRBV20-1 and TRBJ2-7; 10 bases map to TRBD1. CDR1 and CDR2 (germline): DFQATT, SNEGSKA (reference sequence). CDR3 size: 13 residues. J lost 5 bases, V lost 3 bases, and 4 bases had no gene match. The CDR3 loop reads CSASRDRGHEQYF. CDR3 sequence (DNA): TGCAGTGCTAGCCGTGACAGGGGGCACGAGCAGTACTTC.